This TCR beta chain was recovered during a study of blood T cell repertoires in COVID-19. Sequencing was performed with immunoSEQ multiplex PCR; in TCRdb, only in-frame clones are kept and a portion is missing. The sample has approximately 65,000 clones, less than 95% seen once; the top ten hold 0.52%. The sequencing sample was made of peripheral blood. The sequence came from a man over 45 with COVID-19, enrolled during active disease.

CDR3 in DNA: TGTGCCAGCAGCCCGGACTATGGTACAGATACGCAGTATTTT. Its translation is CASSPDYGTDTQYF. The chain carries TRBV7-2 and TRBJ2-3; the D gene is possibly TRBD2 (6 bases). Trimming left V 5 bases short and J 3 bases short, with 12 bases between. The germline V gene encodes CDR1 SGHTA and CDR2 FQGNSA. The CDR3 is made up of 14 amino acids.